Listed below are T cell receptor beta chains from one sample, sequenced in a study of blood T cell repertoires in COVID-19. Produced via immunoSEQ multiplex PCR; TCRdb's table is partial and in-frame only. This repertoire shows 250,000 to 350,000 clones, approximately 89% found once; its top ten account for approximately 8%. The sample comprised peripheral blood. All receptors derive from a woman in her fifties or sixties who had recovered from COVID-19. Each CDR3 is given with its conserved first and last residue. A D gene is named only where the DNA matches it firmly. Size values are once, few and many counts, or a class for expanded clones, and some rows have none.

CDR3aa: CASSSGGRDIQYF
v_gene: TRBV2
j_gene: TRBJ2-4
d_gene: -
abundance: -

CDR3aa: CASSPTTGAGELFF
v_gene: TRBV9
j_gene: TRBJ2-2
d_gene: TRBD1
abundance: -

CDR3aa: CASSWTGQERQPQHF
v_gene: TRBV6-2/TRBV6-3
j_gene: TRBJ1-5
d_gene: TRBD1
abundance: -

CDR3aa: CASSVRQGPAYEQYF
v_gene: TRBV5-1
j_gene: TRBJ2-7
d_gene: TRBD1
abundance: -

CDR3aa: CATKGPTPTGAFLKLFF
v_gene: TRBV19
j_gene: TRBJ1-4
d_gene: TRBD1
abundance: once

CDR3aa: CSVERLGSSYEQYF
v_gene: TRBV29-1
j_gene: TRBJ2-7
d_gene: -
abundance: once

CDR3aa: CASSQIGGQGMDWAFF
v_gene: TRBV4-1
j_gene: TRBJ1-1
d_gene: TRBD1
abundance: -

CDR3aa: CASSWGRTSGFDEQYF
v_gene: TRBV7-9
j_gene: TRBJ2-7
d_gene: TRBD2
abundance: -

CDR3aa: CASSLDRAGYGYTF
v_gene: TRBV27
j_gene: TRBJ1-2
d_gene: TRBD1
abundance: -

CDR3aa: CASSLGTGGSYEQYF
v_gene: TRBV27
j_gene: TRBJ2-7
d_gene: TRBD1
abundance: few

CDR3aa: CASRSGTVSYEQYF
v_gene: TRBV2
j_gene: TRBJ2-7
d_gene: TRBD1
abundance: -

CDR3aa: CASSQGGDTYEQYF
v_gene: TRBV4-3
j_gene: TRBJ2-7
d_gene: -
abundance: -

CDR3aa: CASSLRRTSLGTQYF
v_gene: TRBV7-6
j_gene: TRBJ2-3
d_gene: TRBD2
abundance: -

CDR3aa: CASSLAGGNEKLFF
v_gene: TRBV7-9
j_gene: TRBJ1-4
d_gene: -
abundance: -

CDR3aa: CASTSPRGGYTF
v_gene: TRBV19
j_gene: TRBJ1-2
d_gene: -
abundance: -

CDR3aa: CSVVEGTVPETQYF
v_gene: TRBV29-1
j_gene: TRBJ2-5
d_gene: -
abundance: few

CDR3aa: CASSQEWRGVYGYTF
v_gene: TRBV4-2
j_gene: TRBJ1-2
d_gene: -
abundance: -

CDR3aa: CASSLNLAGVGNEQFF
v_gene: TRBV7-7
j_gene: TRBJ2-1
d_gene: TRBD2
abundance: -

CDR3aa: CASSPVQFLTSGANVLTF
v_gene: TRBV7-2
j_gene: TRBJ2-6
d_gene: -
abundance: -

CDR3aa: CASSQEQGAGFGQFF
v_gene: TRBV3-1/TRBV3-2
j_gene: TRBJ2-1
d_gene: TRBD1
abundance: once

CDR3aa: CASSQDPKGTGELFF
v_gene: TRBV4-3
j_gene: TRBJ2-2
d_gene: -
abundance: once

CDR3aa: CASSESSRSQPQHF
v_gene: TRBV6-1
j_gene: TRBJ1-5
d_gene: -
abundance: once

CDR3aa: CASKPKAGESQYF
v_gene: TRBV7-2
j_gene: TRBJ2-5
d_gene: TRBD2
abundance: -

CDR3aa: CASSPGFNEQFF
v_gene: TRBV18
j_gene: TRBJ2-1
d_gene: -
abundance: -

CDR3aa: CASRRFGGDTEAFF
v_gene: TRBV6-5
j_gene: TRBJ1-1
d_gene: -
abundance: -

CDR3aa: CATSREQAGSVDEQFF
v_gene: TRBV15
j_gene: TRBJ2-1
d_gene: -
abundance: -

CDR3aa: CAWSTQGYEQYF
v_gene: TRBV30
j_gene: TRBJ2-7
d_gene: -
abundance: -

CDR3aa: CASSLGWTLGEAFF
v_gene: TRBV7-2
j_gene: TRBJ1-1
d_gene: -
abundance: -

CDR3aa: CASRLISGGAHNEQFF
v_gene: TRBV27
j_gene: TRBJ2-1
d_gene: TRBD2
abundance: -

CDR3aa: CASSAVGGSSYNEQFF
v_gene: TRBV5-4
j_gene: TRBJ2-1
d_gene: -
abundance: -

CDR3aa: CASRQGQETQYF
v_gene: TRBV2
j_gene: TRBJ2-5
d_gene: -
abundance: -

CDR3aa: CSARGQPDSYEQYF
v_gene: TRBV29-1
j_gene: TRBJ2-7
d_gene: -
abundance: -

CDR3aa: CASSLPQAAGELFF
v_gene: TRBV11-2
j_gene: TRBJ2-2
d_gene: -
abundance: -

CDR3aa: CASSLLGSRETQYF
v_gene: TRBV28
j_gene: TRBJ2-5
d_gene: -
abundance: -

CDR3aa: CASSYSGANYGYTF
v_gene: TRBV6-2/TRBV6-3
j_gene: TRBJ1-2
d_gene: -
abundance: -

CDR3aa: CASNTWRFGQPQHF
v_gene: TRBV28
j_gene: TRBJ1-5
d_gene: -
abundance: -

CDR3aa: CASSLGTGGETQYF
v_gene: TRBV5-1
j_gene: TRBJ2-5
d_gene: TRBD1
abundance: -

CDR3aa: CASSSIPLAANEQFF
v_gene: TRBV7-3
j_gene: TRBJ2-1
d_gene: TRBD2
abundance: -